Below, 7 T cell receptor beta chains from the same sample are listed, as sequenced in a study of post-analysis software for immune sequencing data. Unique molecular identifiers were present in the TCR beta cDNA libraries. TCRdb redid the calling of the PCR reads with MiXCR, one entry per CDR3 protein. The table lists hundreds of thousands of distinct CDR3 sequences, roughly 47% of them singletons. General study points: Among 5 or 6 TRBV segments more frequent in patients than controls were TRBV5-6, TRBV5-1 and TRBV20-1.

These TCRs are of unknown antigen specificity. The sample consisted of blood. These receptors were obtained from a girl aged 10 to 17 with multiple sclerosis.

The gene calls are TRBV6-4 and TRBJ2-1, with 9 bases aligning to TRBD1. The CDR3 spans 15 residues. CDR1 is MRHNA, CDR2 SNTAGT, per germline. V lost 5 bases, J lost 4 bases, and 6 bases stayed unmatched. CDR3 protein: CASSWRTGEYNEQFF. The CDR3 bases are TGTGCCAGCAGTTGGAGGACAGGGGAGTACAATGAGCAGTTCTTC.

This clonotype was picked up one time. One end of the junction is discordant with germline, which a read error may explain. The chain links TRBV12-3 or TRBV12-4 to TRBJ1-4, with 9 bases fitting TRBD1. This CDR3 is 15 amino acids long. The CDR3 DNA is TGTTCCAGCAGTTCCCAGGACAGGGGAGGTGAAAAACTGTTTTTT. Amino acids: CSSSSQDRGGEKLFF.

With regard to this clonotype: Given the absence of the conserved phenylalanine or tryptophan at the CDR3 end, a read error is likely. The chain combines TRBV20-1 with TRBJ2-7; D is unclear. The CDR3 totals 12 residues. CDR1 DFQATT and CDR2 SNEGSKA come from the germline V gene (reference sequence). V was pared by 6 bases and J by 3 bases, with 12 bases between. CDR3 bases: TGCAGTGCCCACCGGGTAGGCTACGAGCAGTACTTA. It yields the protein CSAHRVGYEQYL.

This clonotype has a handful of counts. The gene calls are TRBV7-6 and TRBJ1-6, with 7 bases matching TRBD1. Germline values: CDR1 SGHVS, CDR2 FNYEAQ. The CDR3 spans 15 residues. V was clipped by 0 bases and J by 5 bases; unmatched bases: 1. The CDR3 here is CASSLAGQNNSPLHF. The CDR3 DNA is TGTGCCAGCAGCTTAGCGGGACAGAATAATTCACCCCTCCACTTT.

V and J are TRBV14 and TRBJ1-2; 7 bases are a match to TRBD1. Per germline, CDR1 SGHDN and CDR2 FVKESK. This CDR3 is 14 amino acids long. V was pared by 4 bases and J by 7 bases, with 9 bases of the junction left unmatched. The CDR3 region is CASSLPTGIGGYTF. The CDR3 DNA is TGTGCCAGCAGCCTCCCGACAGGGATTGGTGGCTACACCTTC.

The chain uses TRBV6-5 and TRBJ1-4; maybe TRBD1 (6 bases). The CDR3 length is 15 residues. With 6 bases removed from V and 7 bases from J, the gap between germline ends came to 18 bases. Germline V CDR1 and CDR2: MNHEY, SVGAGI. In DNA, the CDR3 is TGTGCCAGCAGGCATCAGACAGGCTATTTTGAAAAACTGTTTTTT. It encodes CASRHQTGYFEKLFF.

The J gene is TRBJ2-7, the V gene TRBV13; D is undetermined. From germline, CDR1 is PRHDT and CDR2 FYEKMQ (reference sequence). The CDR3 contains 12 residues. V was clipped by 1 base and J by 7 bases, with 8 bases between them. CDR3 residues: CASSLEEAEQYF. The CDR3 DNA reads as TGTGCCAGCAGCTTAGAAGAGGCGGAGCAGTACTTC.